This T cell receptor beta chain originates from a study of blood T cell repertoires in COVID-19. Germline V gene lookup returns CDR1 LGHNA and CDR2 YSLEER. The CDR3 loop spans 15 amino acids. V shed 2 bases and J 7 bases; nucleotides not matched to a gene: 5. Method: immunoSEQ multiplex PCR; TCRdb's copy keeps in-frame clones and lacks some. The sample carries some 270,000 clones, 75% to 95% recorded once. Grouping used clinical history reported by participants in a survey and questionnaire. This receptor was taken from a man aged 40-49 years who had been exposed to COVID-19. Sequenced input: PBMCs or T cells enriched from blood (not recorded which). The chain links TRBV4-3 to TRBJ2-3, with 11 bases identical to TRBD2. In DNA form, the CDR3 reads TGCGCCAGCAGCCAATCCGGGACTAGCGGCTATACGCAGTATTTT. It translates to CASSQSGTSGYTQYF.